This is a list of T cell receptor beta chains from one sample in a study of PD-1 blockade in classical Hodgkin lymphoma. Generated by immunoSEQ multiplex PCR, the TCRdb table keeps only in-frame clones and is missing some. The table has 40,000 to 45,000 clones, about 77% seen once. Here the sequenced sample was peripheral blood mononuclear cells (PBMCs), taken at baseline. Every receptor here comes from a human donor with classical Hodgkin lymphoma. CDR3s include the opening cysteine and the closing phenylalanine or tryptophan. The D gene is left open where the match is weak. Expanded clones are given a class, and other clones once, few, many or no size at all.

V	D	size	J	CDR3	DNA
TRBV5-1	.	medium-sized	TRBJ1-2	CASSHGDSRTNYGYTF	TGCGCCAGCAGCCATGGGGACTCTAGGACTAACTATGGCTACACCTTC
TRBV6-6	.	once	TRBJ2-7	CASSYGRASYEQYF	TGTGCCAGCAGTTACGGCAGGGCCTCCTACGAGCAGTACTTC
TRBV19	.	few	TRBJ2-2	CASLRGAGELFF	TGTGCCAGTCTAAGGGGAGCCGGGGAGCTGTTTTTT
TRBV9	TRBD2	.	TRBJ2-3	CASSVPASGGVESSTDTQYF	TGTGCCAGCAGCGTCCCCGCTAGCGGGGGTGTCGAGTCGAGCACAGATACGCAGTATTTT
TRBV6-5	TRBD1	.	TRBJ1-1	CASSFGTGSGTEAFF	TGTGCCAGCAGTTTTGGGACAGGTTCGGGAACTGAAGCTTTCTTT
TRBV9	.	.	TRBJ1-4	CASSYQGRANEKLFF	TGTGCCAGCAGTTATCAGGGGAGGGCTAATGAAAAACTGTTTTTT
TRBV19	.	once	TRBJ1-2	CASSIDGGDGYTF	TGTGCCAGTAGTATAGACGGGGGTGATGGCTACACCTTC
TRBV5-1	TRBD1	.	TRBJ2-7	CASGQGYEQYF	TGCGCCAGCGGACAGGGCTACGAGCAGTACTTC
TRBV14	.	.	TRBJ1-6	CASSLEEDSPLHF	TGTGCCAGCAGCCTCGAAGAGGATTCACCCCTCCACTTT
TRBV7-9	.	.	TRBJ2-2	CASSLHSTGELFF	TGTGCCAGCAGCTTACACAGCACCGGGGAGCTGTTTTTT
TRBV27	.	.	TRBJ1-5	CASSPVDRPDQPQHF	TGTGCCAGCAGTCCCGTGGACCGCCCTGATCAGCCCCAGCATTTT
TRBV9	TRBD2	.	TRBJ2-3	CASSASGGWGDTQYF	TGTGCCAGCAGCGCTAGCGGGGGGTGGGGAGATACGCAGTATTTT
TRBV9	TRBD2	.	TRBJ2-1	CASSPRTLAGGREQFF	TGTGCCAGCAGTCCACGTACTCTAGCGGGGGGTCGGGAGCAGTTCTTC
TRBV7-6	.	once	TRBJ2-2	CASSLHSTGELFF	TGTGCCAGCAGCTTACACAGCACCGGGGAGCTGTTTTTT
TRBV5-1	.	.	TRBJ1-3	CASNKGSSGNTIYF	TGCGCCAGCAACAAGGGGAGCTCTGGAAACACCATATATTTT
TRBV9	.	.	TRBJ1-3	CASSPLSGSGNTIYF	TGTGCCAGCAGTCCTCTTTCAGGCTCTGGAAACACCATATATTTT
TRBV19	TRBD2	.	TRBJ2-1	CASSMGRHGTSGNNEQFF	TGTGCCAGTAGTATGGGGAGACACGGGACTAGCGGCAACAATGAGCAGTTCTTC
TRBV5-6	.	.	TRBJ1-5	CASSLGLNQPQHF	TGTGCCAGCAGCTTAGGCCTTAATCAGCCCCAGCATTTT
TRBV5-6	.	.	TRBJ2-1	CASSGGAYNEQFF	TGTGCCAGCAGCGGCGGGGCCTACAATGAGCAGTTCTTC
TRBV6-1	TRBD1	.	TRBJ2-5	CASSETGRGETQYF	TGTGCCAGCAGTGAAACGGGCAGGGGGGAGACCCAGTACTTC
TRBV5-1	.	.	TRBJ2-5	CASSLEWGETQYF	TGCGCCAGCAGCTTGGAATGGGGAGAGACCCAGTACTTC
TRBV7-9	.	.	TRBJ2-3	CASSFPAARGDTQYF	TGTGCCAGCAGCTTCCCGGCGGCCCGGGGAGATACGCAGTATTTT
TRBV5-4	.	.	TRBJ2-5	CASSTPGPPEAETQYF	TGTGCCAGCAGCACACCGGGGCCACCAGAGGCGGAGACCCAGTACTTC
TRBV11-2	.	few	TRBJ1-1	CASSPQGNTEAFF	TGTGCCAGCAGCCCACAGGGAAACACTGAAGCTTTCTTT
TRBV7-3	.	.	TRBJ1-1	CASSLQQNTEAFF	TGTGCCAGCAGCCTACAGCAGAACACTGAAGCTTTCTTT
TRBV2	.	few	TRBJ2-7	CASAGEQYEQYF	TGTGCCAGCGCAGGGGAGCAATACGAGCAGTACTTC
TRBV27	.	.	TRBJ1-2	CASSFGYSGVGYTF	TGTGCCAGCAGTTTCGGCTACAGTGGAGTGGGCTACACCTTC
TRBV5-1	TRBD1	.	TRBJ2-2	CASSPDGQGNSGELFF	TGCGCCAGCAGCCCCGACGGACAGGGTAATTCCGGGGAGCTGTTTTTT
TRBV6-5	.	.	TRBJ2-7	CASSPGIGEGYEQYF	TGTGCCAGCAGCCCGGGGATTGGGGAAGGCTACGAGCAGTACTTC
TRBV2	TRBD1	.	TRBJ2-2	CASSAGTGAYTGELFF	TGTGCCAGCAGTGCCGGGACAGGGGCGTACACCGGGGAGCTGTTTTTT
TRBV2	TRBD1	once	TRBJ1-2	CASSLGQGFYGYTF	TGTGCCAGCAGTCTGGGACAGGGCTTCTATGGCTACACCTTC
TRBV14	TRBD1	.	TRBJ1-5	CASSPDRDPSNQPQHF	TGTGCCAGCAGCCCCGACAGGGACCCTAGCAATCAGCCCCAGCATTTT
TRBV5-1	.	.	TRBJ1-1	CASSLGVVNTEAFF	TGCGCCAGCAGCTTGGGGGTGGTGAACACTGAAGCTTTCTTT
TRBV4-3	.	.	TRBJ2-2	CASSQGTANTGELFF	TGCGCCAGCAGCCAAGGGACAGCGAACACCGGGGAGCTGTTTTTT
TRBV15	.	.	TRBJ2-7	CATSRDRAGGAFEQYF	TGTGCCACCAGCAGAGATCGGGCCGGGGGCGCGTTCGAGCAGTACTTC
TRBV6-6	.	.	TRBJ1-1	CASSRGPTEAFF	TGTGCCAGCAGTCGGGGACCGACTGAAGCTTTCTTT
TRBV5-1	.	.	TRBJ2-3	CASSLEGSGTDTQYF	TGCGCCAGCAGCTTGGAGGGTAGCGGCACAGATACGCAGTATTTT
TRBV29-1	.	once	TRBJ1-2	CSVEAGGGNSGYTF	TGCAGCGTTGAAGCGGGAGGGGGGAACAGTGGCTACACCTTC
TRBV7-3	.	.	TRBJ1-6	CASSLGQSPLHF	TGTGCCAGCAGCTTAGGACAATCACCCCTCCACTTT
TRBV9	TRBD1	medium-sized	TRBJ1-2	CASSQTGVSGYTF	TGTGCCAGCAGCCAGACAGGGGTGTCTGGCTACACCTTC
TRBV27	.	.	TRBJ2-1	CASSLLGASYNEQFF	TGTGCCAGCAGTTTGTTGGGGGCAAGCTACAATGAGCAGTTCTTC